This T cell receptor beta chain was sequenced for a study of blood T cell repertoires in COVID-19 (dated by TCRdb to the early 2020s). In the study overall: Samples covering the acute and convalescent phases of COVID-19 were provided by collaborators in the United States, Italy and Spain. The sample metadata nearly always contained a de-identified subject ID, COVID-19 status, age in years and sex. The prospective study material was composed of cDNA or gDNA derived from T cells, B-cell-depleted T cells, or PBMCs. Where HLA class I and class II types were available, the types were taken from metadata supplied by the sample provider, not from assay-based typing. Subjects who had been exposed to COVID-19, were actively infected with it, or had recovered from it provided the deeply sampled blood TCRbeta repertoires that made up the dataset. Samples came from the ongoing ImmuneRACE study (first 160 participants) plus 1,254 subjects from 6 global collaborators. The repertoires were released in a freely available public database intended as a resource for research on the immune response to SARS-CoV-2. Broader findings and caveats from the paper: How much clinical and demographic metadata was included differed by source and by participant, and the metadata was provided uncurated.

Including the terminal cysteine and phenylalanine, the CDR3 comprises 13 residues. Only the CDR3 region is kept as DNA, spanning 39 bases read in frame from base 1. Trimming leaves V shorter by 4 bases and J shorter by 8 bases, with the junction holding 3 bases beyond the gene matches. Based on the germline V gene, the CDR1 and CDR2 sequences are KGHSH and LQKENI. This clone was seen only once. Its antigen target is currently unknown. Nothing much larger sits one base from this clone, and base qualities are not available. One collaborating source in Seattle enrolled patients while the patients were actively infected and followed the patients over time throughout the course of disease. Each collaborating institution followed its own protocols to collect whole blood in K2EDTA tubes. For TCRbeta analysis, collaborator samples were shipped as frozen whole blood, as isolated PBMCs, or as DNA extracted from either sample type.

TCRbeta CDR3 regions were amplified from genomic DNA by means of the immunoSEQ Assay, a bias-controlled multiplex PCR. As for the authors' bioinformatics: Nucleated cell counts per sample were estimated from amplification of reference gene primers within the assay. To quantify the absolute abundance of each unique TCRbeta CDR3 rearrangement, sequence reads were collapsed and filtered. For each sample, productive Simpson clonality was calculated by taking the square root of Simpson's diversity index across productive rearrangements. TCRdb obtained this table from immuneACCESS and retained in-frame rearrangements with V and J assigned. These tables miss some clones; where compared with another copy, unresolved V genes account for less than half of the shortfall, and the remainder is unexplained. From that table come the V and J calls and clone size; the DNA was used to work out D and trimming. A total of about 180,000 clones appear in this sample, around 85% of them only once. 15% to 20% of the sample lies in the top ten.

The sequence was collected from a person aged 70 to 85 with COVID-19, enrolled during active disease. The chain links TRBV18 with TRBJ1-4; 8 nucleotides in the junction match TRBD1. Input material: peripheral blood. The CDR3 region has the sequence CASSLDRAEKLFF. At the DNA level, the sequence is TGTGCCAGCTCACTGGACAGGGCCGAAAAACTGTTTTTT.